This TCR beta chain stems from a study of blood T cell repertoires in COVID-19. Looking at the study overall: Samples representing acute and convalescent COVID-19 were sourced from the United States, Italy and Spain. T cells, B-cell-depleted T cells, or PBMCs provided the cDNA or gDNA that served as material.

This clone has a single count. Original processing methods: Scientists estimated how many nucleated cells there were by amplifying reference gene primers. Measured with immunoSEQ multiplex PCR; TCRdb has only the in-frame clones, and not every one. The V and J calls and clone size are taken from that table; D and trimming were inferred from the DNA. Of about 200,000 clones in the sample, roughly 88% were seen once. V lost 6 bases to trimming and J lost 2 bases, with 11 bases between them. This CDR3 has 14 amino acids. CDR1 and CDR2 (germline): LGHNT, FRNRAP. This receptor was obtained from a man aged 40-50 years with acute or convalescent COVID-19. This rearrangement joins TRBV12-5 to TRBJ2-1, with D tentatively TRBD1 (6 bases). The sequenced sample was peripheral blood. This CDR3 is CASGPGQTYNEQFF. CDR3 in DNA: TGTGCTAGTGGCCCTGGACAGACCTACAATGAGCAGTTCTTC.